The present T cell receptor (beta chain) was sequenced within a study of PD-1 blockade in classical Hodgkin lymphoma. Findings of the study overall: Newly diagnosed patients were reported to start with lower TCR diversity than healthy donors. Newly diagnosed and completely responding patients shared comparable baseline diversity.

Time point indicated: cycle 4 day 1 (C4D1), after 6 weeks of nivolumab. Exposure to brentuximab vedotin varied, and each patient had relapsed following autologous stem cell transplantation. This CDR3 is built from 15 residues. The junction had 14 bases not matched to a gene; V was cut back by 7 bases and J by 6 bases. The germline CDR1 and CDR2 sequences are LNHDA and SQIVND (reference sequence). TCRdb's table, derived via immunoSEQ multiplex PCR, lists solely in-frame clones and lacks some. The table lists more than 15,000 clones, roughly 85% of them singletons. This clone is large within its sample. As yet, its antigen is unknown.

Sequenced here: peripheral blood mononuclear cells (PBMCs), sampled before the fourth cycle of nivolumab. The V and J genes are TRBV19 and TRBJ2-7, with TRBD1 identical over 8 bases. The clonotype originates from a human donor with classical Hodgkin lymphoma. This CDR3 reads CASTPTGTGDVEQYF. CDR3 bases: TGTGCCAGTACTCCAACCGGGACAGGAGATGTCGAGCAGTACTTC.